This T cell receptor (beta chain) was sequenced for a study of T cell changes during pregnancy in multiple sclerosis. In germline, CDR1 is SEHNR, CDR2 FQNEAQ (reference sequence). V was shortened by 1 base and J by 4 bases, with 10 bases between the two germline ends. The CDR3 totals 14 residues. Profiled with immunoSEQ multiplex PCR; TCRdb holds only in-frame clones, not every one. The sample records approximately 100,000 clones, roughly 92% being singletons. The sequence came from a female donor with multiple sclerosis, enrolled in a pregnancy study. Source: peripheral blood, taken after pregnancy. The V call is TRBV7-9, the J call TRBJ1-1; D may be TRBD1 (6 bases). The chain's CDR3 is CASSLGGRGTEAFF. The CDR3 DNA is TGTGCCAGCAGCTTAGGTGGCAGGGGCACTGAAGCTTTCTTT.